The clone carrying this TCR beta chain appeared many times. This record comes from a study of T cells after yellow fever vaccination. Study-wide points: Contaminants from the bulk population, in the form of abundant clonotypes, could be found in FACS-sorted repertoires.

TCRdb used MiXCR to reprocess the 5' RACE reads, holding one entry per CDR3 protein. The sample records tens of thousands of distinct CDR3 sequences, roughly 3.2% being singletons. The germline CDR1 and CDR2 sequences are SGDLS and YYNGEE. This CDR3 is built from 16 residues. Between the trimmed V and J ends, which lost 0 bases and 0 bases, there was a span of 10 bases. This TCR came from a man between 18 and 29 years old who received the YFV17D yellow fever vaccine. The V gene is TRBV9, the J gene TRBJ2-1; D is possibly TRBD2 (7 bases). Here the sequenced sample was PBMCs, either bulk or a sorted T-cell subset (CD4+, CD8+, memory, or dextramer-sorted; not recorded which), taken around 45 days after the first yellow fever vaccination. The CDR3 DNA reads TGTGCCAGCAGCGTAGGCGGGGGCCTCTCCTACAATGAGCAGTTCTTC. Protein product: CASSVGGGLSYNEQFF.